This paragraph reports one TCR beta chain. This clonotype was counted a few times. Its binding antigen is unknown. No quality values exist for individual bases; no much larger clone is one base distant. TCR cDNA was synthesized by 5'RACE template switching, which introduced a universal primer site and unique molecular identifiers. Priming of cDNA synthesis was performed from both the TCR alpha and TCR beta constant segments. Libraries were amplified in two PCR steps, with sample barcodes and sequencing adapters added in the second step. Libraries were sequenced on Illumina HiSeq 2500 (2x100 bp) or NovaSeq (2x150 bp). The paper's data handling went like this. MIGEC was used to demultiplex reads and collapse the reads into UMI consensus sequences, and MiXCR was used for V(D)J alignment. Vaccine-responding clonotypes were defined with edgeR using replicate PBMC samples, requiring FDR below 0.01 and a log2 fold change above 5 up to day 15. Each bulk clonotype received a CD4 or CD8 identity based on whether the sequenced CD4 or CD8 repertoire contained that clonotype at higher abundance. In TCRdb, the public reads were trimmed at Q25 with fastp and aligned with MiXCR, with productive beta chains retained. All rows with the same CDR3 protein become a single entry with the most common DNA and genes. The V and J calls and clone size are TCRdb's, not the authors'. The sample contains 200,000 to 300,000 distinct CDR3 sequences, 10% to 15% of them found a single time. The top ten clonotypes cover roughly 0.5% of the sample.

This sample is drawn from a study of T cells after yellow fever vaccination (dated by TCRdb to between 2017 and 2020). With regard to the full study: The SMART-Seq v4 Ultra Low Input RNA kit was used to prepare libraries from fractions with low cell numbers. To follow T-cell clones before and after primary and booster YFV17D yellow fever vaccination, bulk TCR alpha and beta repertoires were sequenced over time. Two healthy male donors, one aged 18 to 29 and one aged 30 to 40 years, made up the cohort. Blood samples were taken at several timepoints before and after primary and secondary immunization, and bulk PBMC replicates and cell subsets were isolated.

According to the study, the label for this sample's treatment or condition signals: live attenuated yellow fever vaccine strain. PBMCs were isolated from peripheral blood using a standard Ficoll-Paque protocol. Dynabeads CD4 and CD8 positive selection kits were used to isolate the CD4 and CD8 T-cell fractions. TriZol was used to extract RNA from bulk PBMCs, from CD4 and CD8 fractions, and from dextramer-positive and dextramer-negative fractions. Overall study outcomes, separate from this receptor: A small fraction of clonotypes showed up in both the CD4 and CD8 compartments, probably as a result of convergent recombination. Computational filtering was needed because FACS-sorted repertoires could contain abundant contaminating clonotypes from the bulk population. The secondary T-cell response was found to be weaker but faster than the primary response, with a peak reached on day 5 rather than on day 15. Most clones expanded after primary vaccination (almost 97% of CD4 and roughly 90% of CD8) were re-detected after the booster, suggesting that broad memory maintenance occurred. Only a couple of donors were included in the study, so the extent to which the findings can be generalized is limited.

The input for sequencing was CD4+ T cells sorted from PBMCs, taken 45 days after the yellow fever booster vaccination. This clonotype originated in a man aged 30 to 39 who received the YFV17D yellow fever vaccine.

The CDR3 in this case is CSFSGGRSYNEQFF. The DNA sequence is TGCAGCTTTAGCGGGGGACGATCCTACAATGAGCAGTTCTTC. The sequence joins TRBV29-1 to TRBJ2-1; 9 middle bases align to TRBD2. The CDR3 measures 14 amino acids from cysteine to phenylalanine. The sequence is cut down to CDR3 DNA, 42 bases in frame from base 1. From V the trimming removes 8 bases and from J it removes 1 base, while the gene matches leave 6 bases of the junction unaccounted for. CDR1 and CDR2 were assigned from the germline V gene as SQVTM and ANQGSEA.